This is a list of T cell receptor beta chains from one sample in a study of blood T cells in healthy people across ages. TCRdb processed the 5' RACE reads anew with MiXCR; each CDR3 protein has one entry. The profile covers under 1,000,000 distinct CDR3 sequences, with around 34% appearing a single time and around 13% taken by the ten largest. The sequenced sample was blood. The receptors were sampled from a man aged 18 to 35 in good health. The CDR3 runs from the conserved cysteine through the conserved F or W. Fields, in order: J gene, V gene, D gene, clone size, CDR3 DNA, CDR3 protein. D genes are given only for firm matches. Only some rows state a clone size, as once, few, many or a class for expanded clones.

TRBJ2-3 | TRBV6-2/TRBV6-3 | NA | NA | TGTGCCAGCAGACCCGGGTCGGGCACAGCGCAGTATTTT | CASRPGSGTAQYF
TRBJ2-1 | TRBV6-5 | NA | NA | TGTGCCAGCAGTTCGAAGCCCCCCTCCCCACCGATCGTCAATGTGCAGTTCTTC | CASSSKPPSPPIVNVQFF
TRBJ2-5 | TRBV9 | NA | NA | TGTGCCAGCAGCGTAGGTCGCTTCGATGAGCAGTACTTC | CASSVGRFDEQYF
TRBJ2-7 | TRBV28 | TRBD1 | NA | TGTGCCAGCAGTCTGGGACAGAACTTCTACGAGCAGTACTTC | CASSLGQNFYEQYF
TRBJ1-2 | TRBV12-3/TRBV12-4 | TRBD1 | NA | TGTGCCAGCAGTTTCGGGACAGGGAATGGCTACACCTTC | CASSFGTGNGYTF
TRBJ2-2 | TRBV3-1 | NA | NA | TGTGCCAGCCTCAGCCTGGGTTCTGCGAACACCGGGGAGCTGTTTTTT | CASLSLGSANTGELFF
TRBJ1-1 | TRBV9 | NA | NA | TGTGCCAGCAGCGCCGGATGGGGGCAGGGCACTGAAGCTTTCTTT | CASSAGWGQGTEAFF
TRBJ2-5 | TRBV20-1 | NA | NA | TGCAGTGCTAGAGAGGGTATCGGAGAGACCCAGTACTTC | CSAREGIGETQYF
TRBJ1-4 | TRBV6-2/TRBV6-3 | NA | NA | TGTGCCAGCAGTTACTCGATAGGAGCTCAGAAACTGTTTTTT | CASSYSIGAQKLFF
TRBJ2-1 | TRBV20-1 | TRBD2 | NA | TGCAGTGCTGACAGCGGGGGTCCTTACCAAGAGACCCAGTTCTTC | CSADSGGPYQETQFF
TRBJ1-4 | TRBV7-9 | NA | many | TGTGCCAGCAGCTTAGGAGGCAGTCCCAATGAAAAACTGTTTTTT | CASSLGGSPNEKLFF
TRBJ1-1 | TRBV12-3/TRBV12-4 | NA | NA | TGTGCCAGTAACCCGGGACGGCTGGTCGGCACTGAAGCTTTCTTT | CASNPGRLVGTEAFF
TRBJ2-3 | TRBV6-6 | TRBD1 | few | TGTGCCAGCAGTTACTCTCAAGACAGGGGAGATACGCAGTATTTT | CASSYSQDRGDTQYF
TRBJ2-3 | TRBV29-1 | NA | many | TGCAGCGTTGAAGGTACCGACCTTCGAGGGATCCCAGATACGCAGTATTTT | CSVEGTDLRGIPDTQYF
TRBJ1-2 | TRBV6-1 | NA | once | TGTGCCAGCAGTGAAGCCGGGGAGGGTGGCTACACCTTC | CASSEAGEGGYTF
TRBJ2-5 | TRBV6-6 | TRBD2 | few | TGTGCCAGCAGGTCTAGCGGGGGGGCGCAAGAGACCCAGTACTTC | CASRSSGGAQETQYF
TRBJ2-1 | TRBV10-3 | TRBD2 | NA | TGTGCCATCAGCAGTAGCGGGGTTGAGACCCAGTTCTTC | CAISSSGVETQFF
TRBJ1-6 | TRBV7-2 | NA | NA | TGTGCCAGCAGCTTACGACCCATAACCGACTCCTATAATTCACCCCTCCACTTT | CASSLRPITDSYNSPLHF
TRBJ2-1 | TRBV9 | TRBD2 | few | TGTGCCAGCAGCGTAGCTAGCGGGTACTACAATGAGCAGTTCTTC | CASSVASGYYNEQFF
TRBJ2-3 | TRBV13 | TRBD1 | many | TGTGCCAGCAGCTCCCCCGGGACAGGGGAGACAGATACGCAGTATTTT | CASSSPGTGETDTQYF
TRBJ2-1 | TRBV5-1 | NA | NA | TGCGCCAGCAGCAGTCAACAGGGCGGAGAGACCCAGTTCTTC | CASSSQQGGETQFF
TRBJ2-1 | TRBV4-3 | NA | NA | TGCGCCAGCAGCCTTACGTCAGGTGAAGCCTACAATAAGCAGTTCTTC | CASSLTSGEAYNKQFF
TRBJ2-1 | TRBV2 | NA | NA | TGTGCCAGCAGCATGGGGCAGGAAAGCTACTACAATGAGCAGTTCTTC | CASSMGQESYYNEQFF
TRBJ2-4 | TRBV6-2/TRBV6-3 | NA | few | TGTGCCAGCAAGAAAGGCTTCCAGCAGTACTTC | CASKKGFQQYF
TRBJ2-1 | TRBV15 | TRBD1 | many | TGTGCCACCAGCAGACAGGGACAGGGTAACAATGAGCAGTTCTTC | CATSRQGQGNNEQFF
TRBJ1-2 | TRBV6-2/TRBV6-3 | NA | NA | TGTGCCAGCAGTTGGATAGGGAGTCGCTACACCTTC | CASSWIGSRYTF
TRBJ2-1 | TRBV6-4 | TRBD2 | few | TGTGCCAGCAGAATTAGCGGGGGGAGCTCCTACAATGAGCAGTTCTTC | CASRISGGSSYNEQFF
TRBJ2-7 | TRBV10-3 | TRBD1 | NA | TGTGCCATTACGGACAGGGGTAAAACCTACGAGCAGTACTTC | CAITDRGKTYEQYF
TRBJ2-3 | TRBV14 | NA | few | TGTGCCAGCAGCCAAGATTTGGACCCACTTAGCACAGATACGCAGTATTTT | CASSQDLDPLSTDTQYF
TRBJ2-1 | TRBV10-3 | TRBD2 | NA | TGTGCCATCAGAACTAGCGGGGCCCCGGGTGAGCAGTTCTTC | CAIRTSGAPGEQFF
TRBJ1-5 | TRBV7-2 | TRBD1 | NA | TGTGCCAGCAGCCTCTCGGGACAGTTTAGCAATCAGCCCCAGCATTTT | CASSLSGQFSNQPQHF
TRBJ2-3 | TRBV4-2 | NA | few | TGTGCCAGCAGCCAAGAAGGGCCCGTTGGGGGGGCGAGCACAGATACGCAGTATTTT | CASSQEGPVGGASTDTQYF
TRBJ1-1 | TRBV20-1 | NA | NA | TGCAGTACTACACCGGGCGCCGTAATGAACACTGAAGCTTTCTTT | CSTTPGAVMNTEAFF
TRBJ2-5 | TRBV5-1 | NA | many | TGCGCCAGCAGCTTGGCGACAGGCGGACTAGAGACCCAGTACTTC | CASSLATGGLETQYF
TRBJ1-1 | TRBV4-2 | NA | NA | NA | CASSPKQFGPGSTEVFF
TRBJ1-2 | TRBV29-1 | NA | NA | TGCAGCGTTGAAGATTCCGGGGTTAACTATGGCTACACCTTC | CSVEDSGVNYGYTF
TRBJ2-1 | TRBV29-1 | TRBD1 | NA | TGCAGCGTTTTCCTTGTCCCCCGGACGCGAGGGACAGGGGGTTTTGAGCAGTTCTTC | CSVFLVPRTRGTGGFEQFF
TRBJ1-1 | TRBV3-1 | NA | NA | TGTGCCAGCAGCCAAGGTCGGGCGGGGGCTTTCTTT | CASSQGRAGAFF
TRBJ2-4 | TRBV13 | NA | NA | TGTGCCAGCACGACAGACCTAGCCAAAAACATTCAGTACTTC | CASTTDLAKNIQYF
TRBJ2-3 | TRBV20-1 | NA | many | TGCAGTGCTACCACAGGGTTTGATGATACGCAGTATTTT | CSATTGFDDTQYF
TRBJ2-3 | TRBV5-1 | NA | many | TGCGCCAGCAGCGTACCAGATATTGATACGCAGTATTTT | CASSVPDIDTQYF
TRBJ1-5 | TRBV5-1 | TRBD1 | NA | TGCGCCAGCAGCCTTTCGGACAGGATCAATCAGCCCCAGCATTTT | CASSLSDRINQPQHF
TRBJ2-5 | TRBV29-1 | NA | once | TGCAGCGTTGAAGATCAGGGGACCCAGTACTTC | CSVEDQGTQYF
TRBJ2-3 | TRBV29-1 | NA | many | TGCAGCGTTGAGTTTGCAGATACGCAGTATTTT | CSVEFADTQYF
TRBJ2-7 | TRBV10-2 | NA | NA | TGCGCCAGCAGTGATAGGACCGCAGGTACAGCCGACGAGCAGTACTTC | CASSDRTAGTADEQYF
TRBJ2-2 | TRBV28 | NA | NA | TGTGCCAGCACCGGGACCCCAAGTGAATCCGGGGAGTTGTTTTTT | CASTGTPSESGELFF
TRBJ2-2 | TRBV9 | NA | NA | TGTGCCAGCAGCGTAGAGGGCACCGAGGAGCTGTTTTTT | CASSVEGTEELFF
TRBJ1-4 | TRBV27 | TRBD1 | NA | TGTGCCAGCAAGAGGGAGACAGGGGGCGCGAGGAATGAAAAACTGTTTTTT | CASKRETGGARNEKLFF
TRBJ2-1 | TRBV29-1 | NA | NA | TGCAGCGTTGTAGGGGGGGACGCGGAAAGCTCCTACAATGAGCAGTTCTTC | CSVVGGDAESSYNEQFF
TRBJ1-1 | TRBV4-1 | TRBD1 | few | TGCGCCAGCAGCCCCGAGGGGGCGCGGGATATCGCTGAAGCTTTCTTT | CASSPEGARDIAEAFF
TRBJ2-7 | TRBV12-3/TRBV12-4 | TRBD2 | once | TGTGCCAGCAGTTTACTGGCGGGGGGTAGCGAGCAGTACTTC | CASSLLAGGSEQYF
TRBJ2-5 | TRBV2 | NA | few | TGTGCCACCCTCCAAAGATCGACCCAGTACTTC | CATLQRSTQYF
TRBJ2-3 | TRBV29-1 | NA | NA | TGCAGCGTTGACCCCAAGGGCACAGATACGCAGTATTTT | CSVDPKGTDTQYF
TRBJ1-1 | TRBV29-1 | TRBD1 | few | TGCAGCGCACAAGAGGGGGCGCGTGGCACTGAAGCTTTCTTT | CSAQEGARGTEAFF
TRBJ2-1 | TRBV29-1 | NA | NA | TGCAGCGTTGAAGACGTCAATGAGCAGTTCTTC | CSVEDVNEQFF
TRBJ1-2 | TRBV27 | NA | NA | TGTGCCAGCAGTTTCAACGGGGGGTATGGCTACACCTTC | CASSFNGGYGYTF
TRBJ2-4 | TRBV2 | NA | few | TGTGCCAGCAGGACCGACCGGGATCCCCCGGGAAGGGACATTCAGTACTTC | CASRTDRDPPGRDIQYF
TRBJ2-1 | TRBV4-3 | TRBD2 | many | TGCGCCAGCAGCCAAGATATGGCTAGCGGGGGCCTATACAATGAGCAGTTCTTC | CASSQDMASGGLYNEQFF
TRBJ1-6 | TRBV20-1 | NA | NA | TGCAGTGCTGTAAAGACAGGACTCCTCGCCCTCCACTTT | CSAVKTGLLALHF